This paragraph reports one T cell receptor (beta chain). Its antigen remains unidentified. This sample stems from a study of OX40 agonist ivuxolimab in advanced cancers. Profiled with immunoSEQ multiplex PCR; TCRdb holds only in-frame clones, not every one. Among 42,000 or so clones listed, around 89% were seen once. The V end lost 2 bases, the J end lost 3 bases, and 11 bases lay between the germline ends. The CDR3 length is 15 residues. The germline V gene encodes CDR1 SEHNR and CDR2 FQNEAQ (reference sequence). Study-wide findings and caveats: Normalized T-cell clonal expansion was also low in some nonresponders.

This clonotype originated in an adult with an advanced solid tumor such as melanoma, head and neck, liver or kidney cancer. J is TRBJ2-1 and V is TRBV7-9; D is undetermined. The specimen comprised CD4+ or CD8+ T cells sorted from blood, sampled in a trial of the OX40 agonist ivuxolimab. CDR3 nucleotides: TGTGCCAGCAGCTTAATCGGTGGTCTCTACAATGAGCAGTTCTTC. The encoded protein is CASSLIGGLYNEQFF.